Each of the 25 T cell receptor beta chains below was sequenced from the same sample in a study of blood T cell repertoires in COVID-19. TCRdb's table, derived via immunoSEQ multiplex PCR, lists solely in-frame clones and lacks some. The sample records 120,000 or so clones, 88% being singletons. The specimen was peripheral blood. These receptor sequences come from a human donor in a cohort sampled during active COVID-19.

The V gene is TRBV7-8, the J gene TRBJ2-1, with D perhaps matching TRBD2 (6 bases). Germline assignment: CDR1 SGHVS and CDR2 FQNEAQ. The CDR3 covers 16 residues. The V end lost 0 bases, the J end lost 6 bases, and 15 bases lay between the germline ends. CDR3 protein: CASSLARAGRSNEQFF. The CDR3 DNA sequence: TGTGCCAGCAGCTTAGCTAGGGCAGGGAGGTCCAATGAGCAGTTCTTC.

This chain joins TRBV7-6 and TRBJ2-5, with 8 bases matching TRBD1. Germline values: CDR1 SGHVS, CDR2 FNYEAQ. The CDR3 runs to 15 residues. Trimming cost V 1 base and J 5 bases; bases outside gene matches: 6. CDR3 nucleotides: TGTGCCAGCAGCTTAGAGACAGGGGCAGATGAGACCCAGTACTTC. Translated, it gives CASSLETGADETQYF.

The chain carries TRBV5-4 and TRBJ2-3, with D perhaps matching TRBD2 (6 bases). This CDR3 is 16 amino acids long. Per germline, CDR1 SGHNT and CDR2 YYREEE (reference sequence). The V end lost 0 bases, the J end lost 3 bases, and 14 bases lay between the germline ends. The CDR3 sequence: CASSLGVVGGTDTQYF. The CDR3 DNA sequence: TGTGCCAGCAGCTTGGGTGTTGTGGGGGGAACAGATACGCAGTATTTT.

The chain carries TRBV10-3 and TRBJ1-5; D remains ambiguous. The CDR3 is 15 amino acids. Germline loops: CDR1 ENHRY, CDR2 SYGVKD. V shed 4 bases and J shed 0 bases, with 10 bases lying between them. The chain's CDR3 is CAISGSGNSNQPQHF. For the CDR3, the DNA is TGTGCCATCAGTGGGAGTGGAAATAGCAATCAGCCCCAGCATTTT.

The V call is TRBV3-1 (or the pseudogene TRBV3-2), the J call TRBJ1-1; D is unclear. Trimming cost V 1 base and J 3 bases, with 3 bases left between them. CDR3 size: 12 residues. Germline V gene data show CDR1 as LGHDT and CDR2 as YNNKEL (reference sequence). CDR3 region: CASSQVYTEAFF. Written as DNA, the CDR3 is TGTGCCAGCAGCCAAGTCTACACTGAAGCTTTCTTT.

The chain recombines TRBV14 with TRBJ2-2; TRBD1 aligns across 7 bases. This CDR3 is built from 15 residues. V lost 4 bases, J lost 8 bases, and 10 bases stayed unmatched. Germline lookup yields CDR1 SGHDN and CDR2 FVKESK. CDR3 amino acids: CASSPLGTASGELFF. CDR3 sequence (DNA): TGTGCCAGCAGCCCGCTTGGGACAGCCTCTGGGGAGCTGTTTTTT.

The chain recombines TRBV5-1 with TRBJ2-2; a weak D match, TRBD2 (6 bases). Germline lookup yields CDR1 SGHRS and CDR2 YFSETQ. V lost 4 bases and J 0 bases, leaving 16 bases between the germline ends. There are 17 residues in the CDR3. The CDR3 DNA reads TGCGCCAGCAGCGGGGGGTCTCTATCCACGAACACCGGGGAGCTGTTTTTT. It is translated as CASSGGSLSTNTGELFF. Complete variable domain (other parts from reference TRBV5-1 and TRBJ2-2): KAGVTQTPRYLIKTRGQQVTLSCSPISGHRSVSWYQQTPGQGLQFLFEYFSETQRNKGNFPGRFSGRQFSNSRSEMNVSTLELGDSALYLCASSGGSLSTNTGELFFGEGSRLTVL.

CDR3 region: CASSLGYREQFF. The CDR3 DNA reads TGTGCCAGCAGCTTAGGGTACCGGGAGCAGTTCTTC. The chain has TRBV7-9 and TRBJ2-1; no reliable D call. Trimming took off 1 base at V and 10 bases at J, with 8 bases between the two ends. Germline V gives CDR1 SEHNR, CDR2 FQNEAQ (reference sequence). The CDR3 extends over 12 amino acids. Based on the CDR3 plus reference TRBV7-9 and TRBJ2-1, the full variable domain is DTGVSQNPRHKITKRGQNVTFRCDPISEHNRLYWYRQTLGQGPEFLTYFQNEAQLEKSRLLSDRFSAERPKGSFSTLEIQRTEQGDSAMYLCASSLGYREQFFGPGTRLTVL.

This sequence joins TRBV3-1 (or the pseudogene TRBV3-2) and TRBJ2-7; the match to TRBD2 covers 10 bases. Germline trimming cut 4 bases from V and 0 bases from J; bases unmatched to any gene: 3. The germline CDR1 and CDR2 sequences are LGHDT and YNNKEL (reference sequence). The CDR3 length is 15 residues. DNA for the CDR3: TGTGCCAGCAGCCGCCGGACTAGCGGCTCCTACGAGCAGTACTTC. Translating gives CASSRRTSGSYEQYF.

The V and J genes are TRBV5-1 and TRBJ1-2; 8 nucleotides line up with TRBD1. This CDR3 is 14 amino acids long. Trimming at V came to 0 bases and at J to 3 bases, leaving 1 base not matched to a gene. Germline lookup yields CDR1 SGHRS and CDR2 YFSETQ. CDR3 nucleotide sequence: TGCGCCAGCAGCTTGGGACAGGGGCACTATGGCTACACCTTC. It specifies CASSLGQGHYGYTF.

The table lists this clone with a few counts. The V gene is TRBV7-2, the J gene TRBJ2-1; 8 bases match TRBD1. V gave up 4 bases and J gave up 5 bases; unmatched junction bases: 1. The CDR3 has 13 amino acids. Germline V CDR1 and CDR2: SGHTA, FQGNSA. The CDR3 nucleotides read TGTGCCAGCAGCTGGGGACAGGACAATGAGCAGTTCTTC. Amino acid sequence: CASSWGQDNEQFF.

This chain links TRBV5-8 with TRBJ2-7; 10 nucleotides align to TRBD1. V shed 3 bases, J shed 2 bases, and the junction held 2 bases outside the gene matches. Germline loops: CDR1 SGHTS, CDR2 YDEGEE. This CDR3 has 14 amino acids. The CDR3 region is CASSYGQGAYEQYF. Here the CDR3 DNA reads TGTGCCAGCAGCTACGGACAGGGGGCCTACGAGCAGTACTTC.

The chain links TRBV2 to TRBJ2-3, with D possibly matching TRBD1 (5 bases). The V gene's germline CDR1 is SNHLY and CDR2 FYNNEI. Trimming took 10 bases from V and 4 from J, leaving 15 bases between them. The CDR3 loop spans 13 amino acids. The CDR3: CATLGRGADTQYF. DNA for the CDR3: TGTGCCACCTTGGGAAGGGGCGCAGATACGCAGTATTTT. The entire variable domain, with the rest obtained from reference TRBV2 and TRBJ2-3, is as follows: EPEVTQTPSHQVTQMGQEVILRCVPISNHLYFYWYRQILGQKVEFLVSFYNNEISEKSEIFDDQFSVERPDGSNFTLKIRSTKLEDSAMYFCATLGRGADTQYFGPGTRLTVL.

The genes are TRBV7-9 and TRBJ2-1; 7 bases fit TRBD2. V shed 6 bases, J shed 7 bases, and the junction held 9 bases outside the gene matches. The CDR3 runs to 14 residues. Germline CDR1 and CDR2: SEHNR and FQNEAQ (reference sequence). The CDR3 nucleotides are TGTGCCAGCAGTCGGGACCCGGGGGGAAATGAGCAGTTCTTC. Translating it yields CASSRDPGGNEQFF.

J is TRBJ2-7 and V is TRBV4-1; the match to TRBD1 covers 8 bases. The length of the CDR3 is 15 residues. V gave up 3 bases and J gave up 2 bases; unmatched junction bases: 6. Germline V gene data show CDR1 as MGHRA and CDR2 as YSYEKL. This CDR3 reads CASSQLRDRTYEQYF. The CDR3 DNA sequence: TGCGCCAGCAGCCAGCTCCGGGACAGGACCTACGAGCAGTACTTC.

The chain links TRBV6-1 to TRBJ1-2, with a possible D match to TRBD1 (5 bases). Germline V gene lookup returns CDR1 MNHNS and CDR2 SASEGT. The CDR3 is made up of 17 amino acids. V lost 3 bases, J lost 8 bases, and 25 bases lay in between. CDR3 nucleotides: TGTGCCAGCAGTGATTTACGGGGGAGAGCTGTGGTGGAAGGCTACACCTTC. Its translation is CASSDLRGRAVVEGYTF.

The chain employs TRBV5-1 and TRBJ1-1, with D perhaps matching TRBD1 (6 bases). In germline, CDR1 is SGHRS, CDR2 YFSETQ. This CDR3 is 15 amino acids long. Trimming cost V 4 bases and J 2 bases, with 15 bases left between them. DNA of the CDR3: TGCGCCAGCAGCGTTGTAGGGGGTGAAAACACTGAAGCTTTCTTT. Translated: CASSVVGGENTEAFF.

The chain carries TRBV3-1 (or the pseudogene TRBV3-2) and TRBJ1-6; TRBD1 matches 7 bases. Germline-derived CDR1 and CDR2 are LGHDT and YNNKEL (reference sequence). CDR3 length: 15 amino acids. V lost 1 base to trimming and J lost 14 bases; unmatched junction nucleotides: 11. This CDR3 reads CASSQGTGRKTSLHF. CDR3 nucleotide sequence: TGTGCCAGCAGCCAAGGGACAGGCCGGAAAACTTCCCTCCACTTT.

This clone was detected once. V usage is TRBV2 and J usage is TRBJ2-7; 8 bases line up with TRBD2. CDR3 length: 16 residues. V lost 5 bases, J lost 7 bases, and 16 bases stayed unmatched. CDR1 is SNHLY, CDR2 FYNNEI, per germline. CDR3 region: CASSLTLAGPGREQYF. For the CDR3, the DNA is TGTGCCAGCAGTTTAACATTAGCGGGGCCGGGGAGGGAGCAGTACTTC.

V and J are TRBV2 and TRBJ2-5; 10 bases are a match to TRBD1. The germline gives CDR1 SNHLY, CDR2 FYNNEI. The CDR3 is 14 amino acids. J lost 2 bases, V lost 6 bases, and 3 bases had no gene match. This CDR3 reads CASRGQGVQETQYF. CDR3 DNA: TGTGCCAGCAGAGGACAGGGGGTGCAAGAGACCCAGTACTTC.

Points on this clone: Other DNA sequences of this sample code for an identical CDR3. The chain recombines TRBV5-1 with TRBJ2-1; D possibly corresponds to TRBD1 (6 bases). The V end was cut by 4 bases, the J end by 1 base, with 9 bases between. This CDR3 is built from 14 residues. CDR1 is SGHRS and CDR2 is YFSETQ in the germline V gene. CDR3 sequence (DNA): TGCGCCAGCAGCCTCGGACAGTCCTACAATGAGCAGTTCTTC. Its protein product is CASSLGQSYNEQFF. The variable domain in full, completed from reference TRBV5-1 and TRBJ2-1, reads KAGVTQTPRYLIKTRGQQVTLSCSPISGHRSVSWYQQTPGQGLQFLFEYFSETQRNKGNFPGRFSGRQFSNSRSEMNVSTLELGDSALYLCASSLGQSYNEQFFGPGTRLTVL.

J is TRBJ2-1 and V is TRBV5-1; 9 bases line up with TRBD2. Germline CDR1 is SGHRS and CDR2 is YFSETQ. Trimming at V came to 4 bases and at J to 7 bases, leaving 9 bases not matched to a gene. CDR3 length equals 15 residues. The DNA of the CDR3 is TGCGCCAGCAGCCTGAATAGCGGGAGAGGGAATGAGCAGTTCTTC. It translates to CASSLNSGRGNEQFF.

The chain employs TRBV10-2 and TRBJ2-7; TRBD1 aligns across 9 bases. The J segment lost 2 bases and the V segment lost 4 bases, leaving 6 bases of the junction unmatched. This CDR3 is built from 15 residues. Germline V gene sequence: CDR1 WSHSY, CDR2 SAAADI. CDR3 protein: CASSGPGQGTYEQYF. Here the CDR3 DNA reads TGCGCCAGCAGTGGTCCGGGACAGGGAACCTACGAGCAGTACTTC.

This chain connects TRBV6-5 to TRBJ2-7; maybe TRBD1 (7 bases). The CDR3 totals 14 residues. V was trimmed by 6 bases and J by 3 bases, leaving 15 bases between them. Looked up from germline, CDR1 is MNHEY and CDR2 is SVGAGI. DNA of the CDR3: TGTGCCAGCAGGAGGACAGGAGGGAACTACGAGCAGTACTTC. Protein: CASRRTGGNYEQYF.

The CDR3 bases are TGTGCCAGCAGCTTCGGACTAGATTGGGAGACCCAGTACTTC. Its translation: CASSFGLDWETQYF. The chain combines TRBV7-9 with TRBJ2-5, with 7 bases aligning to TRBD2. This CDR3 has 14 residues. The V gene's germline CDR1 is SEHNR and CDR2 FQNEAQ (reference sequence). The V segment lost 3 bases and the J segment 5 bases; nucleotides outside the gene matches: 6. Filled out from reference TRBV7-9 and TRBJ2-5, the complete variable domain reads DTGVSQNPRHKITKRGQNVTFRCDPISEHNRLYWYRQTLGQGPEFLTYFQNEAQLEKSRLLSDRFSAERPKGSFSTLEIQRTEQGDSAMYLCASSFGLDWETQYFGPGTRLLVL.